Listed below are T cell receptor beta chains from one sample, sequenced in a study of blood T cell repertoires in COVID-19. Method: immunoSEQ multiplex PCR; TCRdb's copy keeps in-frame clones and lacks some. The data show 350,000 to 400,000 clones, 90% to 95% seen once. Material for sequencing was PBMCs or T cells enriched from blood (not recorded which). These receptors were collected from a woman aged 40 to 50 who had been exposed to COVID-19. Both conserved end residues are part of each CDR3.

>15|TRBJ2-1|TRBV12-5
CASGLRLAGVGEQFF
>12|TRBJ2-1|TRBV7-3
CASRAGEGEQFF
>15|TRBJ1-2|TRBV7-8
CASSLGALANYGYTF
>18|TRBJ2-1|TRBV4-3
CASSQDRGGVGVPNEQFF
>14|TRBJ1-2|TRBV5-1
CASSLAYQGHGYTF
>15|TRBJ2-5|TRBV18
CASSSGQVPRETQYF
>13|TRBJ1-1|TRBV10-1
CASTGQLGTEAFF
>23|TRBJ2-3|TRBV10-1
CASSESFNWGLAGEDPSTDTQYF
>14|TRBJ2-4|TRBV2
CASRKDSSKNIQYF
>11|TRBJ2-7|TRBV11-3
CASRASYEQYF
>14|TRBJ1-1|TRBV19
CASTILGDRGEAFF
>13|TRBJ2-7|TRBV7-9
CASSLAAGAEQYF
>14|TRBJ1-2|TRBV7-2
CASSSSGTYYGYTF
>13|TRBJ2-5|TRBV30
CAWSGGRGETQYF
>17|TRBJ1-4|TRBV28
CASSLYAVRQGSEKLFF
>14|TRBJ1-4|TRBV7-9
CASSHDRGNEKLFF
>15|TRBJ1-6|TRBV9
CASSVDDGRNSPLHF
>15|TRBJ2-1|TRBV19
CASSIGAGGHNEQFF
>15|TRBJ1-3|TRBV5-6
CASLQGPFSGNTIYF
>17|TRBJ1-5|TRBV11-2
CASSLDGLGRPGQPQHF
>14|TRBJ2-2|TRBV27
CASSLSAESGELFF
>15|TRBJ2-7|TRBV5-5
CASSLAAGNTYEQYF
>15|TRBJ2-7|TRBV5-4
CASSGQGRSSYEQYF
>13|TRBJ2-2|TRBV5-1
CASSLTNTGELFF
>16|TRBJ2-2|TRBV19
CASSPSDRVPTGELFF
>12|TRBJ2-7|TRBV7-2
CASSLLTYEQYF
>14|TRBJ1-3|TRBV10-1
CASSDRVTGNTIYF
>14|TRBJ1-1|TRBV19
CASRGRTGNTEAFF
>18|TRBJ1-2|TRBV9
CASSGTGQGGRNNYGYTF
>15|TRBJ1-1|TRBV2
CACTGTGTMNTEAFF
>13|TRBJ2-4|TRBV12-3/TRBV12-4
CASRPTGSGIQYF
>13|TRBJ1-6|TRBV7-9
CASSRHRVSPLHF
>16|TRBJ2-5|TRBV5-1
CASSHFTTGDQETQYF
>15|TRBJ1-2|TRBV2
CASSETTAASYGYTF
>15|TRBJ1-3|TRBV19
CASSTAKGPGNTIYF
>16|TRBJ2-3|TRBV9
CASSGSSGRAEDTQYF
>16|TRBJ2-2|TRBV24-1
CATSDLGTENTGELFF
>16|TRBJ2-3|TRBV18
CASSPGGGSPTDTQYF
>13|TRBJ1-6|TRBV4-3
CASSRGDNSPLHF
>14|TRBJ2-7|TRBV11-3
CASSSGTSRHEQYF
>13|TRBJ1-4|TRBV6-5
CASSRGGDEKLFF
>14|TRBJ1-2|TRBV29-1
CSVGGGRGEGGYTF
>15|TRBJ2-1|TRBV10-1
CASSDLSGPINEQFF
>16|TRBJ1-1|TRBV29-1
CSVVGGGLARYTEAFF
>13|TRBJ1-2|TRBV19
CASSIDLGGGYTF
>15|TRBJ2-7|TRBV19
CASSISLAGAYEQYF
>15|TRBJ1-4|TRBV9
CASSVGGQGWEKLFF
>15|TRBJ1-6|TRBV5-6
CASSFRGLPNSPLHF
>15|TRBJ1-4|TRBV9
CASSAPGFTNEKLFF
>15|TRBJ1-1|TRBV19
CASSMGGRINTEAFF
>13|TRBJ1-3|TRBV10-3
CAISPAGGNTIYF
>17|TRBJ2-6|TRBV27
CASRTLLAGEGANVLTF
>16|TRBJ2-1|TRBV9
CASSVDPGGTYNEQFF
>16|TRBJ1-4|TRBV15
CATSREVVQNEEKLFF
>18|TRBJ2-3|TRBV7-8
CASTNPTRFLFGADTQYF
>13|TRBJ2-1|TRBV7-9
CASSLGLVNEQFF
>17|TRBJ1-6|TRBV11-3
CASSLDPGDPVNSPLHF